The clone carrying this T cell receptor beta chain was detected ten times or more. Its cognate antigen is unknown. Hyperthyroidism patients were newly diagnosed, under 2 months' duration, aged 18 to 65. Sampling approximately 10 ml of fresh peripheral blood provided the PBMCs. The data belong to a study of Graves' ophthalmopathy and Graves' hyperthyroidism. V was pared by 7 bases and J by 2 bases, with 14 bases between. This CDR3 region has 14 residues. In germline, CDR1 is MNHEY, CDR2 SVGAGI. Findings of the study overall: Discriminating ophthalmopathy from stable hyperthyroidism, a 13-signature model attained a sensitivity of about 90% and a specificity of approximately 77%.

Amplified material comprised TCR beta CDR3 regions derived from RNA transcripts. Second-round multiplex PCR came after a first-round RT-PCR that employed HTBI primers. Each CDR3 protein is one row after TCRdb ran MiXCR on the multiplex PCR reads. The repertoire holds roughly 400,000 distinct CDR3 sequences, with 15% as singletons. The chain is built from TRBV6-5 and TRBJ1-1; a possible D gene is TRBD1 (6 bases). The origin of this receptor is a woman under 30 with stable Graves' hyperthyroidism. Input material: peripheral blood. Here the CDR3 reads CASNPRQDNTEAFF. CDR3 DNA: TGTGCCAGCAATCCCCGACAGGACAACACTGAAGCTTTCTTT.